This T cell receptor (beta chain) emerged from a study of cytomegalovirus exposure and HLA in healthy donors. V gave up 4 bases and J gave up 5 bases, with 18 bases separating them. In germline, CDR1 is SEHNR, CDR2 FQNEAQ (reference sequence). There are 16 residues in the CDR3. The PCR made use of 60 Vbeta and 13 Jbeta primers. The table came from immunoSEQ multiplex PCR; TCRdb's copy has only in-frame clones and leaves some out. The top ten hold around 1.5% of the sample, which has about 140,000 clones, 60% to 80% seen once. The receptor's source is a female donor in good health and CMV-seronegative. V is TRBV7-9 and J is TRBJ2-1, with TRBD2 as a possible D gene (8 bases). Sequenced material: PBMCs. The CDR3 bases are TGTGCCAGCAGCTACCCATCGGGAGGGGGCAACAATGAGCAGTTCTTC. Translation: CASSYPSGGGNNEQFF.